The following is a T cell receptor beta chain sequence with its context. The assay used was immunoSEQ (version v3.0), run at survey level. Clones were read by immunoSEQ multiplex PCR, and TCRdb kept only the in-frame ones, dropping some. The sample lists 30,000 to 40,000 clones, about 80% seen once, with roughly 7.9% in the top ten. The data derive from a study of long-term antiretroviral therapy in people with HIV. Overall study context: Earliest sampling preceded the 2015 immediate-ART recommendation by about a decade.

The CDR3 consists of 14 residues. V lost 3 bases and J 2 bases, leaving 12 bases between the germline ends. The V gene's germline CDR1 is SGHNT and CDR2 YYREEE (reference sequence). Material: unsorted PBMCs, obtained 0.4 years before starting antiretroviral therapy. This receptor was identified in a man aged 18 to 29 with HIV. V and J are TRBV5-4 and TRBJ2-7, with D possibly TRBD1 on 6 matching bases. CDR3 nucleotides: TGTGCCAGCAGCTCGATGGACAGTCCCTACGAGCAGTACTTC. Translated: CASSSMDSPYEQYF.